The 11 T cell receptor beta chains below come from one sample, sequenced in a study of identical twins. Each CDR3 protein is one row after TCRdb ran MiXCR on the 5' RACE reads. The table records about 290,000 distinct CDR3 sequences, roughly 10% of them present only once. These data were also filed under a second study, of yellow fever vaccine responses in identical twins.

Sequencing was done on a sample of CD8+ T cells sorted from blood. These TCRs come from a young woman in good health.

This clonotype has a count of ten or more. The DNA for the CDR3 is TGTGCCAGCAGCTTAGCGGCCAGTTCCTACGAGCAGTACTTC. Encoded protein: CASSLAASSYEQYF. The chain recombines TRBV7-2 with TRBJ2-7; D is undetermined. V gave up 0 bases and J gave up 1 base, with 7 bases separating them. The CDR3 runs 14 residues. Germline CDR1 SGHTA, CDR2 FQGNSA.

The sample holds many counts of this clonotype. The genes are TRBV9 and TRBJ2-7, with D perhaps TRBD2 (7 bases). CDR3 length: 15 amino acids. Looked up from germline, CDR1 is SGDLS and CDR2 is YYNGEE. V was shortened by 1 base and J by 5 bases, with 16 bases between the two germline ends. CDR3 sequence reads: CASSVQGRVGDEQYF. The CDR3, as DNA: TGTGCCAGCAGCGTACAGGGGAGGGTCGGCGACGAGCAGTACTTC.

The CDR3 sequence: CASARDRDPTPETQYF. Here the CDR3 DNA reads TGTGCTAGCGCACGGGACAGGGATCCCACTCCCGAGACCCAGTACTTC. This rearrangement joins TRBV12-5 to TRBJ2-5; 9 bases are a match to TRBD1. The germline V gene encodes CDR1 LGHNT and CDR2 FRNRAP. The ends lost 9 bases at V and 5 bases at J; junction bases unmatched: 16. The CDR3 covers 16 residues.

Only a few counts were recorded for this clonotype. This chain connects TRBV29-1 to TRBJ2-3, with a weak D call TRBD2 (7 bases). Deletions cut 4 bases from V and 8 bases from J, with 10 bases between. Looked up from germline, CDR1 is SQVTM and CDR2 is ANQGSEA. CDR3 length: 11 residues. DNA for the CDR3: TGCAGCGTTGGGGGAGGGGGTACGCAGTATTTT. As protein: CSVGGGGTQYF.

This clonotype was found many times. The chain recombines TRBV20-1 with TRBJ2-1; D is possibly TRBD2 (5 bases). CDR1 is DFQATT, CDR2 SNEGSKA, per germline (reference sequence). With 3 bases removed from V and 4 bases from J, the gap between germline ends came to 13 bases. The CDR3 contains 14 residues. CDR3: CSARPSLTYNEQFF. Written as DNA, the CDR3 is TGCAGTGCTAGGCCTAGCCTGACTTACAATGAGCAGTTCTTC.

The chain employs TRBV15 and TRBJ2-7, with 10 bases aligning to TRBD2. The V gene's germline CDR1 is LNHNV and CDR2 YYDKDF (reference sequence). Trimming cost V 1 base and J 3 bases; bases outside gene matches: 6. The CDR3 has 16 residues. The CDR3 DNA is TGTGCCACCAGCAGAGGAAGTCTAGCGGGAGTCTACGAGCAGTACTTC. Protein: CATSRGSLAGVYEQYF. The variable domain in full, with the rest retrieved from reference TRBV15 and TRBJ2-7, is DAMVIQNPRYQVTQFGKPVTLSCSQTLNHNVMYWYQQKSSQAPKLLFHYYDKDFNNEADTPDNFQSRRPNTSFCFLDIRSPGLGDTAMYLCATSRGSLAGVYEQYFGPGTRLTVT.

This clonotype was seen many times. This chain joins TRBV5-6 and TRBJ2-1; 13 nucleotides align to TRBD2. The ends lost 0 bases at V and 1 base at J; junction bases unmatched: 1. The CDR3 runs to 17 residues. Germline V gene sequence: CDR1 SGHDT, CDR2 YYEEEE. The CDR3 spells CASSLATSGGSYNEQFF. The CDR3 nucleotides read TGTGCCAGCAGCTTGGCGACTAGCGGGGGGTCCTACAATGAGCAGTTCTTC.

This clonotype was detected ten times or more. The rearrangement links TRBV2 to TRBJ2-7; D ambiguous. The CDR3 spans 16 residues. Germline V gene lookup returns CDR1 SNHLY and CDR2 FYNNEI. V was shortened by 4 bases and J by 3 bases, with 19 bases between the two germline ends. CDR3 in amino acids: CASSATFTKGRYEQYF. In nucleotides, the CDR3 is TGTGCCAGCAGTGCAACTTTCACAAAGGGTCGCTACGAGCAGTACTTC. Drawing the rest from reference TRBV2 and TRBJ2-7, the complete variable domain is EPEVTQTPSHQVTQMGQEVILRCVPISNHLYFYWYRQILGQKVEFLVSFYNNEISEKSEIFDDQFSVERPDGSNFTLKIRSTKLEDSAMYFCASSATFTKGRYEQYFGPGTRLTVT.

This clonotype was detected a few times. V is TRBV27 and J is TRBJ2-1, with 8 bases identical to TRBD2. The germline gives CDR1 MNHEY, CDR2 SMNVEV (reference sequence). V lost 5 bases and J lost 4; bases outside the gene matches: 7. The CDR3 runs 15 residues. The CDR3 DNA sequence: TGTGCCAGCAGTCCGGGACTAGGACTATACAATGAGCAGTTCTTC. Its translation is CASSPGLGLYNEQFF.

This clonotype occurred many times. CDR3 bases: TGTGCCAGCAGTCCAGCGGGAGGGTACAATGAGCAGTTCTTC. Protein product: CASSPAGGYNEQFF. The chain uses TRBV6-1 and TRBJ2-1; 10 nucleotides align to TRBD2. V shed 5 bases, J shed 4 bases, and the junction held 2 bases outside the gene matches. The CDR3 has 14 amino acids. Per germline, CDR1 MNHNS and CDR2 SASEGT.

There are a few counts of this clonotype. The rearrangement uses TRBV27 and TRBJ2-1; no clear D. This CDR3 has 11 residues. CDR1 is MNHEY and CDR2 is SMNVEV in the germline V gene (reference sequence). Trimming removed 8 bases at V and 7 bases at J, with 9 bases between. Here the CDR3 DNA reads TGTGCCAGCCATGGTGTAAATGAGCAGTTCTTC. Translation gives CASHGVNEQFF.